Listed below are T cell receptor beta chains from one sample, sequenced in a study of post-analysis software for immune sequencing data. TCRdb used MiXCR to reprocess the PCR reads, holding one entry per CDR3 protein. The sample has hundreds of thousands of distinct CDR3 sequences, less than 35% seen once. The sequencing sample was made of blood. These TCRs come from a girl between 10 and 17 years old with multiple sclerosis. The CDR3 runs from the conserved cysteine through the conserved F or W. D genes are given only for firm matches. The size of a clone is reported for some rows only, either as once, few or many, or as a class for expanded clones.

clone_size	cdr3_length	v_call	j_call	d_call	cdr3_aa	cdr3_nt
-	13	TRBV14	TRBJ2-3	-	CASSQELQDTQYF	TGTGCCAGCAGCCAAGAGTTGCAAGATACGCAGTATTTT
few	13	TRBV20-1	TRBJ2-5	-	CRWGGPPGETQYF	TGCAGGTGGGGGGGCCCACCCGGGGAGACCCAGTACTTC
few	14	TRBV5-1	TRBJ2-5	-	CASRERGHFETQYF	TGCGCCAGCAGGGAGCGAGGTCATTTCGAGACCCAGTACTTC
few	15	TRBV5-5	TRBJ2-1	TRBD2	CASSLNGRSHNEQFF	TGTGCCAGCAGCTTGAACGGGAGGTCACACAATGAGCAGTTCTTC
many	14	TRBV6-6	TRBJ2-1	TRBD1	CASRGQGSYNEQFF	TGTGCCAGCAGGGGACAGGGGTCCTACAATGAGCAGTTCTTC
-	15	TRBV24-1	TRBJ2-3	TRBD1	CTTSDRRDSGDTQYF	TGTACCACCAGTGATCGCCGGGACAGTGGGGATACGCAGTATTTT
few	14	TRBV24-1	TRBJ2-7	TRBD1	CATSDAGTGGEQYF	TGTGCCACCAGCGACGCCGGGACAGGAGGCGAGCAGTACTTC
few	16	TRBV5-1	TRBJ2-7	-	CASSPHGGGSSYEQYF	TGCGCCAGCAGCCCTCATGGCGGAGGAAGCTCCTACGAGCAGTACTTC
few	16	TRBV12-3/TRBV12-4	TRBJ2-1	TRBD1	CASSPPGTGGYNEQFF	TGTGCCAGCAGTCCCCCCGGGACAGGGGGGTACAATGAGCAGTTCTTC
few	15	TRBV7-9	TRBJ1-5	-	CASSYGTAINQPQHF	TGTGCCAGCAGCTACGGGACCGCGATTAATCAGCCCCAGCATTTT
-	15	TRBV20-1	TRBJ2-7	TRBD2	CSARASGRAGNEQYF	TGCAGTGCTAGAGCTAGCGGGAGGGCGGGGAATGAGCAGTACTTC
few	13	TRBV29-1	TRBJ2-4	-	CSVRELAKNIQYF	TGCAGCGTTAGGGAGTTAGCCAAAAACATTCAGTACTTC
-	15	TRBV10-3	TRBJ2-5	-	CAISEHSTLPETQYF	TGTGCCATCAGTGAGCACTCCACCCTCCCGGAGACCCAGTACTTC
-	15	TRBV5-1	TRBJ1-1	-	CASSSRGGPGTEAFF	TGCGCCAGCAGCTCACGCGGGGGACCAGGCACTGAAGCTTTCTTT
-	14	TRBV5-1	TRBJ1-1	-	CASSLGAENTEAFF	TGTGCCAGCAGCTTAGGGGCAGAGAACACTGAAGCTTTCTTT
-	15	TRBV6-6	TRBJ1-1	TRBD1	CASSLRTGVDTEAFF	TGTGCCAGCAGTTTACGGACAGGGGTAGACACTGAAGCTTTCTTT
few	14	TRBV7-8	TRBJ1-5	TRBD1	CASSAGQAPQPQHF	TGTGCCAGCAGCGCGGGACAGGCCCCGCAGCCCCAGCATTTT